This TCR beta chain was retrieved from a study of blood T cell repertoires in COVID-19. Overall study context: The United States, Italy and Spain were the sources of the acute and convalescent COVID-19 samples.

V lost 3 bases and J lost 0, with 13 bases in between. Germline V gene sequence: CDR1 KGHSH, CDR2 LQKENI. The CDR3 runs 16 residues. Repertoires were generated with immunoSEQ multiplex PCR, while TCRdb's copy carries only in-frame clones and drops some. Of 100,000 to 150,000 clones listed, 88% are singletons. The V gene is TRBV18, the J gene TRBJ2-3; no firm D call. Material for sequencing was peripheral blood. The clonotype was recovered from a woman of 80 years or more with acute or convalescent COVID-19. The CDR3 sequence is CASSPSVPISTDTQYF. The CDR3 DNA sequence: TGTGCCAGCTCACCGTCGGTCCCCATTAGCACAGATACGCAGTATTTT.